This T cell receptor beta chain is from a study of PD-1 blockade in classical Hodgkin lymphoma. Study-wide points: Reported baseline diversity: healthy donors highest, relapsed/refractory patients lowest.

Patients all relapsed after autologous stem cell transplantation, and there was variation in brentuximab vedotin exposure. This CDR3 has 13 residues. Germline lookup yields CDR1 SGHVS and CDR2 FNYEAQ. V lost 1 base to trimming and J lost 7 bases, with 8 bases between them. The table came from immunoSEQ multiplex PCR; TCRdb's copy has only in-frame clones and leaves some out. The sample gives 60,000 or so clones, over 85% of which show up once; 9.7% is in the top ten. Details on this clone: Its antigen remains unidentified.

The source material was peripheral blood mononuclear cells (PBMCs), sampled at baseline. The sequence was obtained from a human donor with classical Hodgkin lymphoma. V is TRBV7-6 and J is TRBJ1-5; perhaps TRBD1 as D (5 bases). CDR3 residues: CASSLGWGQPQHF. The CDR3 DNA is TGTGCCAGCAGCTTAGGGTGGGGCCAGCCCCAGCATTTT.